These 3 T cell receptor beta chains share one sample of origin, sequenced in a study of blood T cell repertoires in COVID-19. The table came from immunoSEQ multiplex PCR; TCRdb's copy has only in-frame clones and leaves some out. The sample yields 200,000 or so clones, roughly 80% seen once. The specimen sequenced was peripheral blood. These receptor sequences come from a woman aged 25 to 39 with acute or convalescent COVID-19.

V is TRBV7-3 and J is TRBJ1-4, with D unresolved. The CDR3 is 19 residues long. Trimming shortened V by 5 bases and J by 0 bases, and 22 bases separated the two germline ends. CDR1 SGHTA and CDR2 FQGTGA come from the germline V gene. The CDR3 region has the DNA TGTGCCAGCAGCACCAAGACACTTCCCGTCACTGCAACTAATGAAAAACTGTTTTTT. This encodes CASSTKTLPVTATNEKLFF.

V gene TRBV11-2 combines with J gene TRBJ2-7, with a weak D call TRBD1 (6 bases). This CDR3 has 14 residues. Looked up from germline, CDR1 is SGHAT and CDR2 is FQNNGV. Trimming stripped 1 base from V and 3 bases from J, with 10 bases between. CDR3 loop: CASSLVAQGYEQYF. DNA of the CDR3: TGTGCCAGCAGCTTAGTTGCACAGGGCTACGAGCAGTACTTC. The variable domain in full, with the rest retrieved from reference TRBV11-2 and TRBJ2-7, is EAGVAQSPRYKIIEKRQSVAFWCNPISGHATLYWYQQILGQGPKLLIQFQNNGVVDDSQLPKDRFSAERLKGVDSTLKIQPAKLEDSAVYLCASSLVAQGYEQYFGPGTRLTVT.

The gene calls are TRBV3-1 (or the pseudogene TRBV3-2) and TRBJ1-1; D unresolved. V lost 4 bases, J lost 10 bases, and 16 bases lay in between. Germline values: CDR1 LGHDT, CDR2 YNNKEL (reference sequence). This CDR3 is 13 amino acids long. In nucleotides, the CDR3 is TGTGCCAGCAGCCGACCCCTGGAGGCGGTAGCTTTCTTT. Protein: CASSRPLEAVAFF.